This T cell receptor (beta chain) was captured in a study of T cells in Graves' hyperthyroidism and ophthalmopathy. Findings and caveats of the study: Most expanded thyroid clonotypes above 0.001 recurred in blood.

Details on this clonotype: The antigen remains unidentified.

The V segment lost 5 bases and the J segment 6 bases; nucleotides outside the gene matches: 7. The CDR3 consists of 14 residues. Germline CDR1 and CDR2: SGHTA and FQGNSA. Amplification of TCR beta CDR3 regions used RNA as the template. The HTBI primer set was used in a first-round RT-PCR of the TCR CDR3. TCRdb independently ran MiXCR on the multiplex PCR reads; one entry per CDR3 protein. Here the sample spans hundreds of thousands of distinct CDR3 sequences, around 45% being singletons. Material for sequencing was peripheral blood or thyroid tissue (not recorded which). The chain uses TRBV7-2 and TRBJ1-2, with 9 nucleotides matching TRBD1. The origin of this receptor is a woman aged 18-35 years with Graves' hyperthyroidism. CDR3 sequence reads: CASSDNRGLDGYTF. CDR3 bases: TGTGCCAGCAGCGACAACAGGGGGCTGGATGGCTACACCTTC.